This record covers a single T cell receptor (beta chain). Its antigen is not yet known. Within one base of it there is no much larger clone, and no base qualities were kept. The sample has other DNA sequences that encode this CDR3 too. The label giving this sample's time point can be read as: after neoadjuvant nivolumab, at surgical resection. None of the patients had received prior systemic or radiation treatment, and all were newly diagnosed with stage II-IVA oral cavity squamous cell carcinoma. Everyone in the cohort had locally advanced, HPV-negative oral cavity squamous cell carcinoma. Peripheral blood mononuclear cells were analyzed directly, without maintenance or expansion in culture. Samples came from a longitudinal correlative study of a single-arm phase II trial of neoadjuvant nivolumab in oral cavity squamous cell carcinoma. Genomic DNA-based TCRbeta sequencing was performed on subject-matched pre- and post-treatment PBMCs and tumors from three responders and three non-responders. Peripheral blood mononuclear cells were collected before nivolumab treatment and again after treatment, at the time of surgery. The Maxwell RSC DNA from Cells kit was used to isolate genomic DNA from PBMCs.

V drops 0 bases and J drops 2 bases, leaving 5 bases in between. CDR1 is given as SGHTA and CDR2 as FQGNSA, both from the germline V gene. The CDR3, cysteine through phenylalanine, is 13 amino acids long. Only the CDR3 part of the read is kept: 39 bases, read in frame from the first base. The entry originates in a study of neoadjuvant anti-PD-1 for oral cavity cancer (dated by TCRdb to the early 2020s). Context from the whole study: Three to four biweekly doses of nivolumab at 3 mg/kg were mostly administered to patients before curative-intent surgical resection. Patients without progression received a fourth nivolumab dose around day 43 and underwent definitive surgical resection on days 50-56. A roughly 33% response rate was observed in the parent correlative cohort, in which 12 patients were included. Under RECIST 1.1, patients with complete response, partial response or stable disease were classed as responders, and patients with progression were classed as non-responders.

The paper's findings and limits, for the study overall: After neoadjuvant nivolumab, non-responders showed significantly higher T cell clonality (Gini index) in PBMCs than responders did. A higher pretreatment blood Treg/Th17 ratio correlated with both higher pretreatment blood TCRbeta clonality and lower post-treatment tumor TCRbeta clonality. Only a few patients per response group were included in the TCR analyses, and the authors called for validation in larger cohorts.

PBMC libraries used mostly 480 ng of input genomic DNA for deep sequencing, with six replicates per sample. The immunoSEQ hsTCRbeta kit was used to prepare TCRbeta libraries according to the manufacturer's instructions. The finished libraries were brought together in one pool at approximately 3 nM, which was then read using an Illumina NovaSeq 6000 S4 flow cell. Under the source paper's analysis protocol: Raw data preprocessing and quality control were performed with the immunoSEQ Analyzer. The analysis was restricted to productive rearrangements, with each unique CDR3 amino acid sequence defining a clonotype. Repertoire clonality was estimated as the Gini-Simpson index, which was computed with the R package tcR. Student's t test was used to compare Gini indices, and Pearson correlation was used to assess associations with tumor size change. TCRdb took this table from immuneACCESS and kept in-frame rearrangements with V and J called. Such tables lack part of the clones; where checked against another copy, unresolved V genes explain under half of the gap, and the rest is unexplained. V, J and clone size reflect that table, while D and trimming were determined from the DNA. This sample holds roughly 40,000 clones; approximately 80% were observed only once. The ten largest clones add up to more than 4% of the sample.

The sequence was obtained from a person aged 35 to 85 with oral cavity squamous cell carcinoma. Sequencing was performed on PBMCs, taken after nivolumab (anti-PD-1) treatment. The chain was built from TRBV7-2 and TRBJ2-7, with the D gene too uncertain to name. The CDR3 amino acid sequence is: CASSLADAYEQYF. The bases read TGTGCCAGCAGCTTAGCGGACGCCTACGAGCAGTACTTC.